This T cell receptor (beta chain) was profiled in a study of cytomegalovirus exposure and HLA in healthy donors. This CDR3 has 14 residues. Germline V gives CDR1 ENHRY, CDR2 SYGVKD. With 3 bases clipped from V and 5 bases from J, the junction kept 4 bases outside the gene matches. About this clone itself: Its antigen is currently unknown.

Libraries were prepared by immunoSEQ multiplex PCR; TCRdb keeps only in-frame clonotypes and omits some of them. The data hold around 140,000 clones, with nearly 90% observed a single time. Study results and caveats: Both high specificity and high sensitivity reportedly marked the classifier's diagnosis of cytomegalovirus status. Clusters of TCRs from the first cohort tended to co-occur in the approximately 130 validation repertoires (as a later analysis found). Confirmation in vitro established that three CMV-associated chains were specific for CMV antigens.

This chain links TRBV10-3 with TRBJ1-5, with TRBD1 identical over 7 bases. This TCR was recovered from a woman between 18 and 30 years old in good health and CMV-seronegative. Sequencing was done on a sample of PBMCs. CDR3 bases: TGTGCCATCAGTGAACGCAGGGGGGATCAGCCCCAGCATTTT. Its protein is CAISERRGDQPQHF.